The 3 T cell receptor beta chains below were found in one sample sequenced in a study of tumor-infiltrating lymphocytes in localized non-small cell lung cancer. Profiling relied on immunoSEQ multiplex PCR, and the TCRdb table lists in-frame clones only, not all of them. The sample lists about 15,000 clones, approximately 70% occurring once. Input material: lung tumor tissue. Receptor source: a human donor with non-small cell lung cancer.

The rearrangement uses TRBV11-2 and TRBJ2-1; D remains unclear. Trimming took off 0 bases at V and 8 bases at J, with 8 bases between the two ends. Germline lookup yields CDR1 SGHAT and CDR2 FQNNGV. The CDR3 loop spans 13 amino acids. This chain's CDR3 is CASSLDRLDEQFF. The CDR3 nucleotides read TGTGCCAGCAGCTTAGATCGTTTGGATGAGCAGTTCTTC.

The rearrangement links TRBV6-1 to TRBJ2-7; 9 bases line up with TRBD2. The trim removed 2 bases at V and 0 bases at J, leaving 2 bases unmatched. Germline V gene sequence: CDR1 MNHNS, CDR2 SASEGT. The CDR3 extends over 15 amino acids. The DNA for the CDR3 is TGTGCCAGCAGTGAACTAGCGGGGAGCTCCTACGAGCAGTACTTC. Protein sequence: CASSELAGSSYEQYF.

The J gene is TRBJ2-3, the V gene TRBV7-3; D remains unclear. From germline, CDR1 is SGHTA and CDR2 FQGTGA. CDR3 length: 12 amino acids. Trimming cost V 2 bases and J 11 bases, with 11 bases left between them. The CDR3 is CASSLDGPMQYF. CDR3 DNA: TGTGCCAGCAGCTTAGACGGCCCTATGCAGTATTTT.